The rows below give T cell receptor beta chains drawn from one sample of a study of blood T cell repertoires in COVID-19. Libraries were prepared by immunoSEQ multiplex PCR; TCRdb keeps only in-frame clonotypes and omits some of them. Of around 140,000 clones in the sample, around nine tenths were seen once. The sequenced material came from peripheral blood. The receptors stem from a man aged 65 to 79 with active COVID-19. The CDR3 runs from the conserved cysteine through the conserved F or W. Each record gives: J gene, V gene, D gene, clone size, CDR3 length, CDR3 DNA, CDR3 protein. The D gene is left open where the match is weak. For some rows the clone size is stated as once, few or many, or as a class when expanded; others skip it.

TRBJ1-1	TRBV6-2/TRBV6-3	.	.	13	TGTGCCAGCAGTCACCCTGGAGGGGCTGAAGCTTTCTTT	CASSHPGGAEAFF
TRBJ1-5	TRBV28	TRBD1	.	15	TGTGCCAGCCTACCCGGACAGGGGGCAAGTCAGCCCCAGCATTTT	CASLPGQGASQPQHF
TRBJ1-5	TRBV24-1	.	.	13	TGTGCCACCGGGACACGAAGCAATCAGCCCCAGCATTTT	CATGTRSNQPQHF
TRBJ2-4	TRBV3-1/TRBV3-2	.	.	15	TGTGCCACCACGAGGGCAGGGACCAGGGGTGACATTCAGTACTTC	CATTRAGTRGDIQYF
TRBJ1-2	TRBV11-2	.	.	14	TGTGCCAGCAGCTTAGGCCGGTCTAGCTATGGCTACACCTTC	CASSLGRSSYGYTF
TRBJ2-1	TRBV5-1	TRBD1	once	15	TGCGCCAGCAGCTTACAGGGGGCCGTCTACAATGAGCAGTTCTTC	CASSLQGAVYNEQFF
TRBJ1-1	TRBV28	TRBD1	.	16	TGTGCCAGCAGCCCAGCCCGACAGGGGCCGGGCACTGAAGCTTTCTTT	CASSPARQGPGTEAFF
TRBJ1-4	TRBV3-1/TRBV3-2	TRBD1	.	14	TGTGCCAGCAGCCAAGGCAGGGGGCGAGAAAAACTGTTTTTT	CASSQGRGREKLFF
TRBJ2-7	TRBV28	TRBD1	.	15	TGTGCCAGCAGTTTAAGTGGGACAGGGGGCTACGAGCAGTACTTC	CASSLSGTGGYEQYF
TRBJ1-4	TRBV7-3	.	.	18	TGTGCCAGCAGCTTAGAGGGAGTAGGTCCGGCAACTAATGAAAAACTGTTTTTT	CASSLEGVGPATNEKLFF
TRBJ2-7	TRBV5-8	TRBD1	.	14	TGTGCCAGCAAGGGACAGGGTTCTTCCTACGAGCAGTACTTC	CASKGQGSSYEQYF
TRBJ2-1	TRBV29-1	.	.	14	TGCAGCGTTAAAGACCTCGACAGGTGGGATGAGCAGTTCTTC	CSVKDLDRWDEQFF
TRBJ2-2	TRBV14	.	.	18	TGTGCCAGCAGCCAAGAAGGAAGGAGACTTAAGAACACCGGGGAGCTGTTTTTT	CASSQEGRRLKNTGELFF
TRBJ1-5	TRBV20-1	.	.	13	TGCAGTGCTAGTCGAGGGTCCAATCAGCCCCAGCATTTT	CSASRGSNQPQHF
TRBJ2-2	TRBV28	.	.	15	TGTGCCAGCAGTTCCCGACAGATGAACACCGGGGAGCTGTTTTTT	CASSSRQMNTGELFF
TRBJ1-1	TRBV18	.	.	16	TGTGCCAGCTCACCATCCGCGGGGGGCGCGAACACTGAAGCTTTCTTT	CASSPSAGGANTEAFF
TRBJ2-5	TRBV24-1	.	.	11	TGTGCCACCAGTGGACCCCGGAGCCAGTACTTC	CATSGPRSQYF
TRBJ2-2	TRBV3-1/TRBV3-2	.	.	14	TGTGCCAGCAGCCAACTAGGAGACACCGGGGAGCTGTTTTTT	CASSQLGDTGELFF
TRBJ1-6	TRBV9	TRBD1	.	17	TGTGCCAGCAGCGCACACTGGGACAGCAATTATAATTCACCCCTCCACTTT	CASSAHWDSNYNSPLHF
TRBJ2-5	TRBV15	.	.	13	TGTGCCACCAGTGAGGCTAGTCAAGAGACCCAGTACTTC	CATSEASQETQYF
TRBJ1-2	TRBV28	TRBD1	.	15	TGTGCCAGCAGTTCGATGGGACAGGGCGGGTATGGCTACACCTTC	CASSSMGQGGYGYTF
TRBJ1-6	TRBV30	TRBD1	.	12	TGTGCCTGGACAGGGGGTGCGTCACCCCTCCACTTT	CAWTGGASPLHF
TRBJ2-7	TRBV12-3/TRBV12-4	.	.	12	TGTGCCAGCAGCACGACTAGCTACGAGCAGTACTTC	CASSTTSYEQYF
TRBJ2-1	TRBV7-9	TRBD2	.	17	TGTGCCAGCAGCCCGCCGGGGGGGAGGGGCTCCTACAATGAGCAGTTCTTC	CASSPPGGRGSYNEQFF
TRBJ2-1	TRBV27	.	once	15	TGTGCCAGCAGTTTTGGGTTAGCGGTGTACAATGAGCAGTTCTTC	CASSFGLAVYNEQFF
TRBJ2-1	TRBV20-1	.	.	11	TGCAGTGCTTTCGGCGGAAATGAGCAGTTCTTC	CSAFGGNEQFF
TRBJ1-2	TRBV10-3	TRBD1	.	13	TGTGCCATCAGTGAAGGGACAGGCTATGGCTACACCTTC	CAISEGTGYGYTF
TRBJ2-3	TRBV3-1/TRBV3-2	TRBD1	.	15	TGTGCCAGCAGCCAGGGACAGACCAGCACAGATACGCAGTATTTT	CASSQGQTSTDTQYF
TRBJ1-2	TRBV7-2	.	.	13	TGTGCCAGCAGCTTAGGCGGACGGGGAGGCTACACCTTC	CASSLGGRGGYTF
TRBJ2-3	TRBV11-2	.	.	16	TGTGCCAGCAGCCGGAAAACAGGGTGGGCCACAGATACGCAGTATTTT	CASSRKTGWATDTQYF
TRBJ2-5	TRBV5-4	.	.	14	TGTGCCAGCAGCTTACCGGGGGAGGTGGAGACCCAGTACTTC	CASSLPGEVETQYF
TRBJ1-6	TRBV6-6	.	.	15	TGTGCCAGCAGGACGAGGAGCTCCTATAATTCACCCCTCCACTTT	CASRTRSSYNSPLHF
TRBJ2-3	TRBV29-1	TRBD2	once	15	TGCAGCGTGCGACCGGGACTAGGTTCAGCAGATACGCAGTATTTT	CSVRPGLGSADTQYF
TRBJ2-5	TRBV7-7	.	.	15	TGTGCCAGCAGCTTAGCCGGGACACGGGAAGAGACCCAGTACTTC	CASSLAGTREETQYF
TRBJ1-5	TRBV6-5	.	.	15	TGTGCCAGCAGTTACTCGGGGGGTCTAAATCAGCCCCAGCATTTT	CASSYSGGLNQPQHF
TRBJ2-5	TRBV4-1	TRBD1	.	15	TGCGCCAGCAGCCCAAACCCCTGGGACAGTGGGACCCAGTACTTC	CASSPNPWDSGTQYF